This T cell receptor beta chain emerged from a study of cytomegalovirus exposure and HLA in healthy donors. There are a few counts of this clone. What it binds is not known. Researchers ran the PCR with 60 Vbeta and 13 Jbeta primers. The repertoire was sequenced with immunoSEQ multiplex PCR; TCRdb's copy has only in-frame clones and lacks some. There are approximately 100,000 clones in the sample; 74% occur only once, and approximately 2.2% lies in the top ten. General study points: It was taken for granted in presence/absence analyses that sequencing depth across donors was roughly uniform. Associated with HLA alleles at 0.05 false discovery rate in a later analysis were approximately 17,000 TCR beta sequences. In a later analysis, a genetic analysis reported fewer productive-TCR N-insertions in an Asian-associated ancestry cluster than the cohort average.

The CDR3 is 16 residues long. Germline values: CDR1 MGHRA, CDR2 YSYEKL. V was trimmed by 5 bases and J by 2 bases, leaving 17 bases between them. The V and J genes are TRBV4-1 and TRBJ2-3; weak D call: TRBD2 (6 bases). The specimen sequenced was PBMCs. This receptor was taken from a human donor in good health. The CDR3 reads CASSIAGTSPTDTQYF. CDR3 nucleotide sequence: TGCGCCAGCAGCATAGCCGGGACTTCACCCACAGATACGCAGTATTTT.